Each of the 9 T cell receptor beta chains below was sequenced from the same sample in a study of Ad26.COV2.S vaccination and SARS-CoV-2 variants. The data were produced by immunoSEQ multiplex PCR, yet TCRdb's version contains in-frame clones alone and is incomplete. This table has over 200,000 clones, 88% appearing once. Documented treatment: 15 to 20 received Ad26.COV2.S at low or high dose, single or two shots; roughly 5 received placebo; per-sample allocation not given. At day 63 after the first vaccine or placebo injection, samples were drawn. The material was peripheral blood, obtained in a trial of Ad26.COV2.S vaccine versus placebo. The receptors here all came from a person aged 18-65 years who received the Ad26.COV2.S COVID-19 vaccine or a placebo.

The chain combines TRBV21-1 with TRBJ2-4. TRBV21-1 is tagged as a pseudogene. This CDR3 has 15 amino acids. Here the CDR3 reads CASSFDRRDSHIQYF. CDR3 nucleotides: TGTGCCAGCAGCTTCGACAGGCGGGATTCACACATTCAGTACTTC.

CDR3 coding DNA: TGTGCCAGCAGCTTAGCCGGGAGGAAGGCAGATACGCAGTATTTT. Translating it yields CASSLAGRKADTQYF. The gene calls are TRBV7-8 and TRBJ2-3, with 7 positions matching TRBD2. This CDR3 has 15 amino acids. V trimming: 0 bases; J trimming: 4 bases; junction bases outside the gene matches: 4. The germline V gene encodes CDR1 SGHVS and CDR2 FQNEAQ.

The chain uses TRBV6-5 and TRBJ1-2; the D is unclear. There are 15 residues in the CDR3. CDR1 is MNHEY, CDR2 SVGAGI, per germline. Trimming removed 0 bases from V and 3 bases from J, with 11 bases in between. CDR3 protein: CASSYSSSAYYGYTF. The DNA of the CDR3 is TGTGCCAGCAGTTACTCGAGCTCAGCTTACTATGGCTACACCTTC.

The J gene is TRBJ2-1, the V gene TRBV28, with TRBD2 matching 8 bases. J was trimmed by 1 base and V by 3 bases; bases with no gene match: 17. The germline gives CDR1 MDHEN, CDR2 SYDVKM. The CDR3 extends over 20 amino acids. CDR3 loop: CASSLVTSGQIGWSYNEQFF. The CDR3 nucleotides read TGTGCCAGCAGTTTGGTAACTAGCGGACAGATCGGATGGTCCTACAATGAGCAGTTCTTC.

This clone was detected a few times. V and J are TRBV5-1 and TRBJ2-2, with 11 bases fitting TRBD1. The length of the CDR3 is 14 residues. J gave up 5 bases and V 4 bases, and 1 base lay outside the gene matches. Germline lookup yields CDR1 SGHRS and CDR2 YFSETQ. The CDR3 DNA sequence: TGCGCCAGCAGCGGGACAGGGGGGACCGGGGAGCTGTTTTTT. The encoded protein is CASSGTGGTGELFF.

With respect to this clone: The junction shows a germline mismatch at one end, possibly a read error. The chain carries TRBV28 and TRBJ2-2; D tentatively fits TRBD1 or TRBD2 (5 bases each). This CDR3 comprises 15 residues. From germline, CDR1 is MDHEN and CDR2 SYDVKM. The CDR3 coding sequence is TGTGCCACCGAGAAAGGGGTAGCGAAAACCGGGGAGCTGTTTTTT. This translates into CATEKGVAKTGELFF.

The chain employs TRBV5-1 and TRBJ2-1; 7 bases agree with TRBD1. This CDR3 is built from 14 residues. V lost 7 bases, J lost 0 bases, and 4 bases stayed unmatched. Germline V gives CDR1 SGHRS, CDR2 YFSETQ. The DNA for the CDR3 is TGCGCCAGCTATGGGACAGACTCCTACAATGAGCAGTTCTTC. The encoded protein is CASYGTDSYNEQFF.

The chain employs TRBV7-3 and TRBJ2-3, with D tentatively TRBD1 (5 bases). The V end was cut by 5 bases, the J end by 1 base, with 7 bases between. From germline, CDR1 is SGHTA and CDR2 FQGTGA. The CDR3 is 13 residues long. CDR3 in amino acids: CASSPTGTDTQYF. The CDR3 DNA reads as TGTGCCAGCAGCCCGACAGGCACAGATACGCAGTATTTT.

The CDR3 here is CASSLGGTGAYGYTF. In DNA, the CDR3 is TGTGCCAGCAGCTTAGGTGGGACAGGGGCCTATGGCTACACCTTC. V usage is TRBV11-2 and J usage is TRBJ1-2; the match to TRBD1 covers 10 bases. V shed 1 base, J shed 4 bases, and the junction held 3 bases outside the gene matches. The CDR3 contains 15 residues. Looked up from germline, CDR1 is SGHAT and CDR2 is FQNNGV.